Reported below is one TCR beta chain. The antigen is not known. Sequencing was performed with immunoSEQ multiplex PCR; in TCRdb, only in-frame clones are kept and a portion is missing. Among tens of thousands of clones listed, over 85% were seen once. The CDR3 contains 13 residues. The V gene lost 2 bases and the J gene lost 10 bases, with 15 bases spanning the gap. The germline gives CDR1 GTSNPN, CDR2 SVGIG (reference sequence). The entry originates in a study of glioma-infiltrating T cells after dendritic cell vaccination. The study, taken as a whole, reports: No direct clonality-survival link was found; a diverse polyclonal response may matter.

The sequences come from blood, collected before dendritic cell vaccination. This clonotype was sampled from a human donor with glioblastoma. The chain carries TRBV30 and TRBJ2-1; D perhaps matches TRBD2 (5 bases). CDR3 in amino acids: CAWSPRLAGEQFF. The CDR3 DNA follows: TGTGCCTGGAGTCCTCGGCTAGCCGGGGAGCAGTTCTTC. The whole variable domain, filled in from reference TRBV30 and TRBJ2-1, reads SQTIHQWPATLVQPVGSPLSLECTVEGTSNPNLYWYRQAAGRGLQLLFYSVGIGQISSEVPQNLSASRPQDRQFILSSKKLLLSDSGFYLCAWSPRLAGEQFFGPGTRLTVL.